This T cell receptor (beta chain) was captured by sequencing in a study of blood T cell repertoires in COVID-19. Sequencing was performed with immunoSEQ multiplex PCR; in TCRdb, only in-frame clones are kept and a portion is missing. The sample contains 220,000 or so clones, roughly 84% of which appear only once. This TCR was recovered from an older woman with acute or convalescent COVID-19. The sequenced material came from peripheral blood.

CDR3 amino acids: CASSSRTSGGFYNEQFF. The CDR3 DNA follows: TGTGCCAGCAGTTCCAGGACTAGCGGGGGGTTTTACAATGAGCAGTTCTTC. The chain uses TRBV6-2 or TRBV6-3 and TRBJ2-1; 14 bases fit TRBD2. Per germline, CDR1 MNHEY and CDR2 SVGEGT. With V trimmed by 4 bases and J by 4 bases, 6 bases remained unmatched. The CDR3 runs to 17 residues.